These T cell receptor beta chains were read from a single sample in a study of T cells in Graves' hyperthyroidism and ophthalmopathy. In TCRdb, the multiplex PCR reads were re-called with MiXCR into one record per CDR3 protein. The top ten clones hold 3% to 4.5% of a sample with approximately 630,000 distinct CDR3 sequences, around 15% of them seen once. Sequencing was performed on blood. These receptors all come from a woman aged 30 to 39 with Graves' hyperthyroidism. The CDR3 runs from the conserved cysteine through the conserved F or W. D genes are given only for firm matches. A row's size may be missing; if present it is once, few, many or a size class.

>TRBV18|TRBJ1-1|.|.
CASSPITGNEAFF
TGTGCCAGCTCACCGATAACAGGTAATGAAGCTTTCTTT
>TRBV12-5|TRBJ2-5|.|.
CASGPRNAETQYF
TGTGCTAGTGGACCCCGTAACGCGGAGACCCAGTACTTC
>TRBV5-1|TRBJ2-1|.|many
CASSLRPIGTYNEQFF
TGCGCCAGCAGCTTGAGACCCATAGGGACCTACAATGAGCAGTTCTTC
>TRBV20-1|TRBJ1-6|.|.
CSARAGGQAPLHF
TGCAGTGCTAGGGCCGGGGGGCAGGCACCCCTCCACTTT
>TRBV10-1|TRBJ2-1|.|.
CASSETDYNEQFF
TGCGCCAGCAGTGAGACAGACTACAATGAGCAGTTCTTC
>TRBV7-2|TRBJ2-3|TRBD2|.
CASGSGLAGGGYVTDTQYF
TGTGCCAGCGGCTCGGGACTAGCGGGAGGGGGTTATGTTACAGATACGCAGTATTTT
>TRBV30|TRBJ1-2|.|many
CAWSVQVGYTF
TGTGCCTGGAGTGTACAGGTTGGCTACACCTTC
>TRBV2|TRBJ1-1|.|many
CASSERMGQANTEAFF
TGTGCCAGCAGTGAAAGGATGGGACAAGCGAACACTGAAGCTTTCTTT
>TRBV27|TRBJ1-6|.|.
CASSFSAAEIFGSYNSPLHF
TGTGCCAGCAGTTTCTCCGCCGCAGAGATCTTTGGCTCCTATAATTCACCCCTCCACTTT
>TRBV20-1|TRBJ2-3|.|many
CSATNFGTHTDTQYF
TGCAGTGCTACCAACTTCGGGACGCACACAGATACGCAGTATTTT
>TRBV6-2/TRBV6-3|TRBJ1-1|.|few
CASSLGSGRRIVRDTEAFF
TGTGCCAGCAGTTTGGGCTCCGGGCGCAGAATTGTACGGGACACTGAAGCTTTCTTT
>TRBV5-5|TRBJ2-3|.|few
CASSRGPGTDTQYF
TGTGCCAGCAGCCGGGGACCCGGCACAGATACGCAGTATTTT
>TRBV9|TRBJ2-3|.|few
CASSVGGMADTQYF
TGTGCCAGCAGCGTGGGCGGGATGGCAGATACGCAGTATTTT
>TRBV11-3|TRBJ2-6|TRBD1|.
CASSSRQGGSGGNVLTF
TGTGCCAGCAGCTCCCGACAGGGGGGCTCTGGGGGCAACGTCCTGACTTTC
>TRBV7-9|TRBJ2-7|.|many
CASSFTRDYEQYF
TGTGCCAGCAGCTTTACACGGGACTACGAGCAGTACTTC
>TRBV10-3|TRBJ1-1|.|once
CAISDDMNTGAFF
TGTGCCATCAGTGATGACATGAACACTGGAGCTTTCTTT
>TRBV10-3|TRBJ1-4|.|.
CAISAGRGPTNEKLFF
TGTGCCATCAGTGCGGGCAGGGGTCCAACTAATGAAAAACTGTTTTTT